These 6 T cell receptor beta chains were all obtained from the same sample, sequenced in a study of blood T cell repertoires in COVID-19. Method: immunoSEQ multiplex PCR; TCRdb's copy keeps in-frame clones and lacks some. The profile shows a few hundred thousand clones, more than 75% of them singletons. Sequenced sample: PBMCs or T cells enriched from blood (not recorded which). The receptors here all came from a woman between 18 and 29 years old who had recovered from COVID-19.

J is TRBJ1-2 and V is TRBV15, with D tentatively TRBD1 (6 bases). The CDR3 consists of 14 residues. V dropped 5 bases and J dropped 8 bases, with 18 bases sitting between them. Germline V lookup: CDR1 LNHNV, CDR2 YYDKDF (reference sequence). CDR3 region: CATSLPGTQRGYTF. The CDR3 bases are TGTGCCACCAGCTTACCCGGGACACAGAGGGGCTACACCTTC.

In the case of this clone: In the same sample, other DNA sequences code for this CDR3. This sequence joins TRBV20-1 and TRBJ2-7; no clear D gene. The length of the CDR3 is 11 residues. Germline lookup yields CDR1 DFQATT and CDR2 SNEGSKA (reference sequence). Deletions cut 0 bases from V and 6 bases from J, with 6 bases between. CDR3: CSARDGREQYF. The CDR3 region has the DNA TGCAGTGCTAGAGATGGCCGCGAGCAGTACTTC.

The chain recombines TRBV14 with TRBJ1-6, with 8 bases matching TRBD1. Trimming removed 4 bases from V and 10 bases from J; junction bases left unmatched: 6. Germline V lookup: CDR1 SGHDN, CDR2 FVKESK. The CDR3 is made up of 14 amino acids. This chain's CDR3 is CASSLLDRVSPLHF. The CDR3 nucleotides are TGTGCCAGCAGCCTTTTGGACAGGGTGTCACCCCTCCACTTT.

This sequence joins TRBV19 and TRBJ1-5; 8 bases fit TRBD1. CDR3 size: 13 residues. The J segment lost 6 bases and the V segment lost 10 bases, leaving 8 bases of the junction unmatched. From germline, CDR1 is LNHDA and CDR2 SQIVND (reference sequence). Here the CDR3 reads CATNDRGGQPQHF. In DNA, the CDR3 is TGTGCCACTAATGACAGGGGAGGTCAGCCCCAGCATTTT.

The sample holds a few counts of this clone. The rearrangement joins TRBV10-3 to TRBJ1-2, with D unclear. CDR1 is ENHRY and CDR2 is SYGVKD in the germline V gene. CDR3 size: 15 residues. Deletions cut 4 bases from V and 8 bases from J, with 20 bases between. The DNA of the CDR3 is TGTGCCATCAGTGCCCTCTTGGGAGAGGGAGCAGGCTACACCTTC. Its translation: CAISALLGEGAGYTF.

The chain joins TRBV5-4 to TRBJ2-3, with 11 nucleotides matching TRBD2. Germline-derived CDR1 and CDR2 are SGHNT and YYREEE (reference sequence). The CDR3 contains 17 residues. V gave up 0 bases and J gave up 4 bases; unmatched junction bases: 7. CDR3 DNA sequence: TGTGCCAGCAGCTTGGCCTTTAGCGGGGGGGGTTCAGATACGCAGTATTTT. Its translation: CASSLAFSGGGSDTQYF.